This is a list of T cell receptor beta chains from one sample in a study of blood T cell repertoires in COVID-19. Clones were sequenced by immunoSEQ multiplex PCR, and TCRdb holds only the in-frame ones, with some missing. The data contain around 68,000 clones, around 86% of them singletons. Sequencing was done on a sample of peripheral blood. The receptors originated from a human donor in a cohort sampled during active COVID-19. Each CDR3 is given with its conserved first and last residue. D genes are given only for firm matches. Rows give clone size only sometimes, using once, few, many, or a class for an expanded clone.

>.|TRBJ1-1|TRBV30|.
CAWSEPGFTLGAFF
TGTGCCTGGAGTGAGCCGGGATTCACACTAGGGGCTTTCTTT
>.|TRBJ1-2|TRBV7-2|.
CASSLGGRGYTF
TGTGCCAGCAGCTTAGGAGGGCGCGGCTACACCTTC
>.|TRBJ2-1|TRBV19|.
CASSKQLRQVHSYNEQFF
TGTGCCAGTAGCAAACAGCTTAGACAGGTCCACTCCTACAATGAGCAGTTCTTC
>.|TRBJ2-7|TRBV15|.
CATSRDSRSSYEQYF
TGTGCCACCAGCAGGGACTCCAGGAGCTCCTACGAGCAGTACTTC
>few|TRBJ2-3|TRBV6-5|.
CASKVGGSTDTQYF
TGTGCCAGCAAGGTCGGGGGAAGCACAGATACGCAGTATTTT
>.|TRBJ1-2|TRBV28|.
CASSSPPRDYGYTF
TGTGCCAGCAGTTCCCCCCCCAGGGACTATGGCTACACCTTC
>.|TRBJ1-1|TRBV10-1|.
CASSENSNTEAFF
TGCGCCAGCAGTGAAAACTCGAACACTGAAGCTTTCTTT
>.|TRBJ1-1|TRBV5-6|TRBD1
CASSTGQGATEAFF
TGTGCCAGCAGCACGGGACAGGGGGCGACTGAAGCTTTCTTT
>.|TRBJ2-2|TRBV9|TRBD2
CASSETSGATGELFF
TGTGCCAGCAGCGAAACTAGCGGAGCCACCGGGGAGCTGTTTTTT
>.|TRBJ2-5|TRBV7-2|.
CASSLGQRETQYF
TGTGCCAGCAGCTTAGGCCAGAGGGAGACCCAGTACTTC
>once|TRBJ1-3|TRBV5-1|TRBD1
CASSSGQGPSGNTIYF
TGCGCCAGCAGCTCAGGACAGGGGCCCTCTGGAAACACCATATATTTT
>.|TRBJ2-7|TRBV12-3/TRBV12-4|.
CASSRAADYEQYF
TGTGCCAGCAGCCGCGCGGCGGACTACGAGCAGTACTTC
>.|TRBJ2-5|TRBV7-2|TRBD1
CASSLDRAQRSQYF
TGTGCCAGCAGCTTGGACAGGGCGCAGAGGTCCCAGTACTTC
>.|TRBJ2-3|TRBV5-4|.
CASSWAGQAPDTQYF
TGTGCCAGCAGCTGGGCTGGTCAAGCCCCAGATACGCAGTATTTT
>.|TRBJ1-5|TRBV6-1|.
CASSEMSAGLYQPQHF
TGTGCCAGCAGTGAAATGTCCGCAGGTCTTTATCAGCCCCAGCATTTT
>once|TRBJ2-3|TRBV5-1|.
CASSLAGGTDTQYF
TGCGCCAGCAGCTTGGCCGGGGGAACAGATACGCAGTATTTT
>.|TRBJ2-1|TRBV4-1|TRBD2
CASSPGLAGDNEQFF
TGCGCCAGCAGCCCCGGACTAGCGGGGGACAATGAGCAGTTCTTC
>.|TRBJ1-5|TRBV6-6|.
CASSYSRQETGQPQHF
TGTGCCAGCAGTTACTCGAGGCAGGAAACAGGTCAGCCCCAGCATTTT
>.|TRBJ2-4|TRBV5-1|TRBD2
CASSFEAGGPFVQYF
TGCGCCAGCAGCTTCGAAGCGGGGGGGCCGTTCGTCCAGTACTTC
>once|TRBJ2-1|TRBV27|TRBD2
CASSPGTSGGNEQFF
TGTGCCAGCTCCCCCGGGACTAGCGGGGGGAATGAGCAGTTCTTC
>few|TRBJ2-7|TRBV30|TRBD1
CAWRTGGYEQYF
TGTGCCTGGAGAACAGGGGGTTACGAGCAGTACTTC
>.|TRBJ2-3|TRBV2|TRBD2
CASKRGGTDTQYF
TGTGCCAGCAAGCGGGGGGGAACAGATACGCAGTATTTT
>.|TRBJ1-1|TRBV30|.
CAWSARTVGNTEAFF
TGTGCCTGGAGTGCCCGGACAGTTGGGAACACTGAAGCTTTCTTT
>few|TRBJ1-3|TRBV30|.
CAWRTASSGNTIYF
TGTGCCTGGCGGACAGCGAGCTCTGGAAACACCATATATTTT
>few|TRBJ2-1|TRBV5-1|.
CASSLLLQGNEQFF
TGCGCCAGCAGCTTGCTTTTACAGGGCAATGAGCAGTTCTTC
>.|TRBJ2-4|TRBV28|.
CASSSFWQEENIQYF
TGTGCCAGCAGTTCCTTCTGGCAGGAGGAAAACATTCAGTACTTC
>few|TRBJ2-5|TRBV11-1|TRBD2
CASSYLGGGFQETQYF
TGTGCCAGCAGCTACCTAGGCGGGGGTTTCCAAGAGACCCAGTACTTC
>.|TRBJ1-2|TRBV19|TRBD1
CASSTTGGPTYGYTF
TGTGCCAGTAGCACGACAGGGGGACCGACCTATGGCTACACCTTC
>.|TRBJ1-1|TRBV12-3/TRBV12-4|TRBD1
CASSRDRETEAFF
TGTGCCAGCAGTCGAGACAGGGAAACTGAAGCTTTCTTT
>.|TRBJ2-2|TRBV7-9|.
CASSVETGELFF
TGTGCCAGCAGCGTCGAGACCGGGGAGCTGTTTTTT
>.|TRBJ2-7|TRBV18|.
CASSGYGRGDEQYF
TGTGCCAGCTCGGGGTACGGCAGGGGGGACGAGCAGTACTTC
>.|TRBJ1-1|TRBV24-1|TRBD1
CATSDGDRDYAEAFF
TGTGCCACCAGTGATGGGGACAGGGACTACGCTGAAGCTTTCTTT
>once|TRBJ2-2|TRBV5-4|.
CASSPGQTGELFF
TGTGCCAGCAGCCCGGGACAAACCGGGGAGCTGTTTTTT
>.|TRBJ1-2|TRBV7-9|TRBD1
CASSLGPGQGYGYTF
TGTGCCAGCAGCTTAGGGCCCGGACAGGGCTATGGCTACACCTTC
>.|TRBJ1-2|TRBV15|TRBD1
CATSRQGDRDCTF
TGTGCCACCAGCAGGCAGGGGGACAGGGATTGCACCTTC
>.|TRBJ2-7|TRBV2|.
CASRGEADDPYEQYF
TGTGCCAGCAGAGGGGAGGCGGACGATCCCTACGAGCAGTACTTC
>.|TRBJ1-2|TRBV2|.
CASRATGHGYTF
TGTGCCAGCAGGGCGACAGGACATGGCTACACCTTC
>.|TRBJ1-1|TRBV19|.
CASSIDGLGGSTEAFF
TGTGCCAGTAGTATAGATGGGCTCGGGGGTAGCACTGAAGCTTTCTTT
>.|TRBJ2-5|TRBV5-1|TRBD1
CASSTGQGAIETQYF
TGCGCCAGCAGCACCGGACAGGGGGCAATAGAGACCCAGTACTTC
>many|TRBJ1-5|TRBV2|.
CASSGQAQPQHF
TGTGCCAGCTCTGGTCAGGCTCAGCCCCAGCATTTT
>.|TRBJ2-2|TRBV3-1/TRBV3-2|TRBD1
CASSQQGAGELFF
TGTGCCAGCAGCCAACAGGGGGCCGGGGAGCTGTTTTTT
>.|TRBJ1-2|TRBV6-5|TRBD1
CASSPTGGSYGYTF
TGTGCCAGCAGCCCGACAGGGGGCTCCTATGGCTACACCTTC
>once|TRBJ1-5|TRBV5-1|TRBD1
CASSPTGTGGSQPQHF
TGCGCCAGCAGCCCCACCGGGACAGGGGGTAGTCAGCCCCAGCATTTT
>few|TRBJ1-5|TRBV4-1|.
CASSQEETGHRQPQHF
TGCGCCAGCAGCCAAGAGGAAACAGGCCACAGGCAGCCCCAGCATTTT
>few|TRBJ1-5|TRBV6-5|.
CASSPGTLGNQPQHF
TGTGCCAGCAGTCCCGGGACTTTAGGCAATCAGCCCCAGCATTTT